The source of this T cell receptor beta chain is a study of tumor-infiltrating lymphocytes in oesophageal squamous cell carcinoma. Germline CDR1 reads MDHEN; CDR2 reads SYDVKM. The CDR3 has 17 amino acids. Via MiXCR, TCRdb re-called the PCR reads, giving one row per CDR3 protein. The sample records about 20,000 distinct CDR3 sequences, around 43% being singletons. This chain links TRBV28 with TRBJ2-5; weak D call: TRBD1 (5 bases). Gene TRBJ1-2 matches the end of the DNA better, so the J call may be wrong. The sequenced sample consisted of normal esophageal tissue next to the tumor. This clonotype was obtained from a female donor with esophageal squamous cell carcinoma. The CDR3 nucleotides are TGTGCCAGCCTGGGGGTCGTAGGGGCAGGGACGAACTATGGCTACACCTTC. Its protein is CASLGVVGAGTNYGYTF.